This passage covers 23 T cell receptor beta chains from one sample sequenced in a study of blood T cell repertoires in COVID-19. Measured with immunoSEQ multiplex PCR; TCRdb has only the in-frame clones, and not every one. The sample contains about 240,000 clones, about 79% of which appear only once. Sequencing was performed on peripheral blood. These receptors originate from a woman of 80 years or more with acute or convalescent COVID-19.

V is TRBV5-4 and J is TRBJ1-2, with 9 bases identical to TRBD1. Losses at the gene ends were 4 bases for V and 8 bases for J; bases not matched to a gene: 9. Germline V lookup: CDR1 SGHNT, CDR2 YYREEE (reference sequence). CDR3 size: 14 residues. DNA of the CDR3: TGTGCCAGCAGCCTGGACAGGGGCCCCTGGGGCTACACCTTC. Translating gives CASSLDRGPWGYTF.

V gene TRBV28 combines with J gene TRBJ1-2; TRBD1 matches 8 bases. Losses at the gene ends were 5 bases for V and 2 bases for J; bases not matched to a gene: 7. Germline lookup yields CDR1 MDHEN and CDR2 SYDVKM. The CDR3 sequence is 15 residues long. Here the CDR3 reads CASSIRTGKNYGYTF. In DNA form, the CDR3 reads TGTGCCAGCAGTATCCGGACAGGGAAGAACTATGGCTACACCTTC.

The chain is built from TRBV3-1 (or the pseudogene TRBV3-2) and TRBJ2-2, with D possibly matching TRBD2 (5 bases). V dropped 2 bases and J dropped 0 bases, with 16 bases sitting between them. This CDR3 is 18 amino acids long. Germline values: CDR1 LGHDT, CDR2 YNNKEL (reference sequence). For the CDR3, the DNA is TGTGCCAGCAGCCAAAAGACCCCTTGGCGGGCGAACACCGGGGAGCTGTTTTTT. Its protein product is CASSQKTPWRANTGELFF.

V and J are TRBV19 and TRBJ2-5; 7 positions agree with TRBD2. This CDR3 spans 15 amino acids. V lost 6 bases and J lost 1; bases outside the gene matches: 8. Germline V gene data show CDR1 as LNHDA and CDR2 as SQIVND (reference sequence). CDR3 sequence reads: CASSSLGTTQETQYF. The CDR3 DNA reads TGTGCCAGTAGCTCCCTCGGGACTACCCAAGAGACCCAGTACTTC.

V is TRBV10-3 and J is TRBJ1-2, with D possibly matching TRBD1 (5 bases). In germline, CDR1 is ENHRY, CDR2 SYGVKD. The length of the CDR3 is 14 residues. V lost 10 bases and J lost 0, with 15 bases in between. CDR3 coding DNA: TGTGCCACGGCCGGGGGGATGGCTAACTATGGCTACACCTTC. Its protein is CATAGGMANYGYTF.

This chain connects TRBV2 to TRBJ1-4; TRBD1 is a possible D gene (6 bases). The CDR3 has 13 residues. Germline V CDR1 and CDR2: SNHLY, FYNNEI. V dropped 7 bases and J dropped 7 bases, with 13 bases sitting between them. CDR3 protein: CASTGQIGEKLFF. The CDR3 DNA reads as TGTGCCAGCACGGGACAAATTGGTGAAAAACTGTTTTTT. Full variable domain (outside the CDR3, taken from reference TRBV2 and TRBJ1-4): EPEVTQTPSHQVTQMGQEVILRCVPISNHLYFYWYRQILGQKVEFLVSFYNNEISEKSEIFDDQFSVERPDGSNFTLKIRSTKLEDSAMYFCASTGQIGEKLFFGSGTQLSVL.

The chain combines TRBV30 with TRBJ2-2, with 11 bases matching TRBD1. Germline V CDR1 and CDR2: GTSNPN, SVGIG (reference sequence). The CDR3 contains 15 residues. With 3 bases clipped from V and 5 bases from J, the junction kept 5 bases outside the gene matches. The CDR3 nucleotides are TGTGCCTGGAGCCAGGGACAGGGGGATACCGGGGAGCTGTTTTTT. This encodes CAWSQGQGDTGELFF.

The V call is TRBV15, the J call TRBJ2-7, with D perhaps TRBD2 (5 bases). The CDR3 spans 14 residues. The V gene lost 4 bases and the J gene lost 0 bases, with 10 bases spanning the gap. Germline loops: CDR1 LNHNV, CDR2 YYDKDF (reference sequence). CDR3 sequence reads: CATSKERDSYEQYF. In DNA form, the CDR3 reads TGTGCCACCAGCAAAGAACGGGACTCCTACGAGCAGTACTTC.

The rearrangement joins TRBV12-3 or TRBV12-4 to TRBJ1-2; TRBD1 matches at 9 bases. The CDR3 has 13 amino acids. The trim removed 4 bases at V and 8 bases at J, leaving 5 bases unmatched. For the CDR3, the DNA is TGTGCCAGCAGTTCCAGGACAGGGGTCGGCTACACCTTC. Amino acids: CASSSRTGVGYTF.

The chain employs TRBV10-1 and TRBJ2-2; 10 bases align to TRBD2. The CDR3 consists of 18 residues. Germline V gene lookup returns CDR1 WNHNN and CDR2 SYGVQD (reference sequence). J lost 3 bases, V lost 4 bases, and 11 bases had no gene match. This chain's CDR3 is CASSGPVAGGRYTGELFF. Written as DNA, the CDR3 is TGCGCCAGCAGTGGGCCCGTAGCGGGGGGACGGTACACCGGGGAGCTGTTTTTT.

CDR3: CASSQGQGPATEAFF. The CDR3 DNA follows: TGTGCCAGCAGCCAAGGGCAGGGTCCCGCGACTGAAGCTTTCTTT. The chain employs TRBV3-1 (or the pseudogene TRBV3-2) and TRBJ1-1, with D maybe TRBD1 (5 bases). The CDR3 contains 15 residues. Germline CDR1 LGHDT, CDR2 YNNKEL (reference sequence). The germline V and J ends were trimmed by 1 base and 5 bases, with 14 bases remaining between them.

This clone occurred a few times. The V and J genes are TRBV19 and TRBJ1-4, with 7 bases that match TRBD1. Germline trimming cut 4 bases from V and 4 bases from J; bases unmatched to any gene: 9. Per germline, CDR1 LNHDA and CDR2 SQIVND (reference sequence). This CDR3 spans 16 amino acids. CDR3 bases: TGTGCCAGTAGTACAGATCCGGACAGGTTTAATGAAAAACTGTTTTTT. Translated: CASSTDPDRFNEKLFF. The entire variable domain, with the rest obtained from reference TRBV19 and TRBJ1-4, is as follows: DGGITQSPKYLFRKEGQNVTLSCEQNLNHDAMYWYRQDPGQGLRLIYYSQIVNDFQKGDIAEGYSVSREKKESFPLTVTSAQKNPTAFYLCASSTDPDRFNEKLFFGSGTQLSVL.

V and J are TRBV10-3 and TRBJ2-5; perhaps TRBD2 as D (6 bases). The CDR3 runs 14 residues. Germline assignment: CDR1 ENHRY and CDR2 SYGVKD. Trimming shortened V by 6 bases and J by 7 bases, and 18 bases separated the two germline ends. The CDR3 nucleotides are TGTGCCATCAGCGAGGGGACTTGGGATGGGACCCAGTACTTC. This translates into CAISEGTWDGTQYF.

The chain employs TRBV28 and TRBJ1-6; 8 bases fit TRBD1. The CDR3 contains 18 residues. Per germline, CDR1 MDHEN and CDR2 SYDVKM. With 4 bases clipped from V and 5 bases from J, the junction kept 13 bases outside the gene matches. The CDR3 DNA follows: TGTGCCAGCAGTTCCCTGACCCCAGGGGGCTATGATAATTCACCCCTCCACTTT. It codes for CASSSLTPGGYDNSPLHF.

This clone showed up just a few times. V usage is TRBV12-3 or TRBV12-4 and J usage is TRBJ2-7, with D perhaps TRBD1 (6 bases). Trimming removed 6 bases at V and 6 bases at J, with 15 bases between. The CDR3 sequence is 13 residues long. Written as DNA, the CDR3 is TGTGCCAGCAGCCCTCAGGGGTGGGGCGAGCAGTACTTC. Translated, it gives CASSPQGWGEQYF.

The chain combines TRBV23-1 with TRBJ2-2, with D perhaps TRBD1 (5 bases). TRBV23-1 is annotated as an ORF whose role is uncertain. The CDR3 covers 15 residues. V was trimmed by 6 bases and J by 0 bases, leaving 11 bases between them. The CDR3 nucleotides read TGCGCCAGCAGGCGAAGACAGTCGAACACCGGGGAGCTGTTTTTT. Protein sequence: CASRRRQSNTGELFF.

CDR3 sequence reads: CATSRSANYGYTF. The CDR3 DNA reads TGTGCCACCAGCAGATCGGCTAACTATGGCTACACCTTC. V and J are TRBV15 and TRBJ1-2; D is ambiguous. This CDR3 has 13 amino acids. Germline CDR1 and CDR2: LNHNV and YYDKDF (reference sequence). The ends were cut back, 2 bases at V and 0 bases at J, with 4 bases in the middle. The full variable domain, completed using reference TRBV15 and TRBJ1-2, is DAMVIQNPRYQVTQFGKPVTLSCSQTLNHNVMYWYQQKSSQAPKLLFHYYDKDFNNEADTPDNFQSRRPNTSFCFLDIRSPGLGDTAMYLCATSRSANYGYTFGSGTRLTVV.

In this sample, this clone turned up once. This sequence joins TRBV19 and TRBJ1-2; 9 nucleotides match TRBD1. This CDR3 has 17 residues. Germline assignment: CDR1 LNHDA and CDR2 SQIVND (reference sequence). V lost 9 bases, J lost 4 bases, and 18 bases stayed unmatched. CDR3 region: CASTPESTGGRSYGYTF. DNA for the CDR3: TGTGCCAGCACGCCCGAATCAACAGGGGGCAGGAGCTATGGCTACACCTTC.

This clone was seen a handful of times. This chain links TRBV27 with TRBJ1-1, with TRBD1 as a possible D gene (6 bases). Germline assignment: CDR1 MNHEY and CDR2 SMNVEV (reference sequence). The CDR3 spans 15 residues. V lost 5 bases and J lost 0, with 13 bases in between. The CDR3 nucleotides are TGTGCCAGCAGTCGGCAGGGGAACATGAACACTGAAGCTTTCTTT. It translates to CASSRQGNMNTEAFF.

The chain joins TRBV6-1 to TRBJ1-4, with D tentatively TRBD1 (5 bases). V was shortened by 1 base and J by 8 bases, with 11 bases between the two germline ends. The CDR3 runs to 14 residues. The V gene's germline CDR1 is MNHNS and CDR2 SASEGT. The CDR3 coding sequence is TGTGCCAGCAGTGAAGTCAGGGCGCGGGAAAAACTGTTTTTT. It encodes CASSEVRAREKLFF.

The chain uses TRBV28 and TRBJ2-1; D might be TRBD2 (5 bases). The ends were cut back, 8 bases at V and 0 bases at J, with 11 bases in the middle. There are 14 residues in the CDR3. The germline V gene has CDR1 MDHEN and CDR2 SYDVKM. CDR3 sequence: CASGLGDSYNEQFF. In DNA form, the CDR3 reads TGTGCCAGCGGCTTGGGAGACTCCTACAATGAGCAGTTCTTC.

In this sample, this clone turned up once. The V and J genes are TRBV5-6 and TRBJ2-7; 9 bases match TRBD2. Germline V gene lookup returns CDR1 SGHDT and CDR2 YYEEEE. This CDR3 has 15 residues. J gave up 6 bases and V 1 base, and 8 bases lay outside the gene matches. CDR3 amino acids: CASSLTSGPGGEQYF. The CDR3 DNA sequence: TGTGCCAGCAGCTTGACTAGCGGGCCAGGGGGCGAGCAGTACTTC. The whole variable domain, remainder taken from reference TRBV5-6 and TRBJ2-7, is DAGVTQSPTHLIKTRGQQVTLRCSPKSGHDTVSWYQQALGQGPQFIFQYYEEEERQRGNFPDRFSGHQFPNYSSELNVNALLLGDSALYLCASSLTSGPGGEQYFGPGTRLTVT.

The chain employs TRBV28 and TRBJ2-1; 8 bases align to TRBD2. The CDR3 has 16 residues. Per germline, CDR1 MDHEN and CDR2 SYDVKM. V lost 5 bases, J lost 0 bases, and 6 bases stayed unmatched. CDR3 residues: CASSPSGSSSYNEQFF. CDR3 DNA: TGTGCCAGCAGTCCGAGCGGGAGTAGCTCCTACAATGAGCAGTTCTTC.